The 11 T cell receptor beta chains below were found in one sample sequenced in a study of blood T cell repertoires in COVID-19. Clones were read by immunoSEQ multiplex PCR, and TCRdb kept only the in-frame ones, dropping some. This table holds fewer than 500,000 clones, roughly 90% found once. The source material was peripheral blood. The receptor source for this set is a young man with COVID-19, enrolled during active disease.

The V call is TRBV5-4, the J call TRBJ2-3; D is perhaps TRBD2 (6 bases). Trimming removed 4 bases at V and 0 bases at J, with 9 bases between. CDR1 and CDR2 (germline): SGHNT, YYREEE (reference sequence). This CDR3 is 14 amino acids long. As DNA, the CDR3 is TGTGCCAGCAGCCCGAGCGGGAGCACAGATACGCAGTATTTT. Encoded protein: CASSPSGSTDTQYF.

This CDR3 reads CASSLLSGIPEQYF. The CDR3, as DNA: TGTGCCAGCAGCCTACTATCCGGGATACCCGAGCAGTACTTC. The chain uses TRBV7-2 and TRBJ2-7; perhaps TRBD2 as D (5 bases). V dropped 5 bases and J dropped 6 bases, with 17 bases sitting between them. The CDR3 extends over 14 amino acids. Germline lookup yields CDR1 SGHTA and CDR2 FQGNSA.

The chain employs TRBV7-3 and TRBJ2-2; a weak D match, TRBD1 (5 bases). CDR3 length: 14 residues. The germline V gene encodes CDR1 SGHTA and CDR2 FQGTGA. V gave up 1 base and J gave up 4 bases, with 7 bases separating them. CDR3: CASSLRGSTGELFF. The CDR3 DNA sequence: TGTGCCAGCAGCTTAAGGGGCAGCACCGGGGAGCTGTTTTTT.

DNA for the CDR3: TGTGCCAGCAGAAAAATGCAGGGGGCCGGGGAGACCCAGTACTTC. Translating gives CASRKMQGAGETQYF. J is TRBJ2-5 and V is TRBV5-4; 8 nucleotides line up with TRBD1. V shed 5 bases, J shed 5 bases, and the junction held 11 bases outside the gene matches. Per germline, CDR1 SGHNT and CDR2 YYREEE (reference sequence). The CDR3 is made up of 15 amino acids.

The CDR3 region has the DNA TGTGCCAGCAGCACCCCCACGGGTTCGAACACCGGGGAGCTGTTTTTT. This gives the protein CASSTPTGSNTGELFF. This chain connects TRBV11-2 to TRBJ2-2; D not certain. Trimming cost V 5 bases and J 0 bases, with 13 bases left between them. This CDR3 is built from 16 residues. The germline gives CDR1 SGHAT, CDR2 FQNNGV.

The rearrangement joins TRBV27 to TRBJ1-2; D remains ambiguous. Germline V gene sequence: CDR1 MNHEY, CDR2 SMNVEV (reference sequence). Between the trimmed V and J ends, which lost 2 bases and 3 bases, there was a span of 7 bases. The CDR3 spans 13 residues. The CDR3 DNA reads TGTGCCAGCAGTTTAGCGGAGGACTATGGCTACACCTTC. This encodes CASSLAEDYGYTF.

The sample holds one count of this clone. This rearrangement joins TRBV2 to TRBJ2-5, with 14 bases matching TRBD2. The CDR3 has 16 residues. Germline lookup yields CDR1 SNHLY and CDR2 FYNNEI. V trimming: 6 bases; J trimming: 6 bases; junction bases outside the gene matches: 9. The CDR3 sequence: CASSPGLAGEGKTQYF. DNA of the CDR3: TGTGCCAGCAGCCCGGGACTAGCGGGAGAGGGAAAGACCCAGTACTTC. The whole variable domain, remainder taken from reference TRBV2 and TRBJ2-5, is EPEVTQTPSHQVTQMGQEVILRCVPISNHLYFYWYRQILGQKVEFLVSFYNNEISEKSEIFDDQFSVERPDGSNFTLKIRSTKLEDSAMYFCASSPGLAGEGKTQYFGPGTRLLVL.

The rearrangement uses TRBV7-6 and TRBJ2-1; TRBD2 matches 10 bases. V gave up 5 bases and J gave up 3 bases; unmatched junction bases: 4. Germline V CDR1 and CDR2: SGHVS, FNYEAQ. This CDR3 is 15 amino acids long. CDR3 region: CASSPTSGDYNEQFF. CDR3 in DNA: TGTGCCAGCAGCCCCACTAGCGGGGACTACAATGAGCAGTTCTTC.

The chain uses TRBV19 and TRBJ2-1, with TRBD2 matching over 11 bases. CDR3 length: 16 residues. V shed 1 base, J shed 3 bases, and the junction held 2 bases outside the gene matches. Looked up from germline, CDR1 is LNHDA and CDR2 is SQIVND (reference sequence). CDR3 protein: CASSIVGLAGYNEQFF. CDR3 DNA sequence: TGTGCCAGTAGTATAGTCGGACTAGCGGGCTACAATGAGCAGTTCTTC.

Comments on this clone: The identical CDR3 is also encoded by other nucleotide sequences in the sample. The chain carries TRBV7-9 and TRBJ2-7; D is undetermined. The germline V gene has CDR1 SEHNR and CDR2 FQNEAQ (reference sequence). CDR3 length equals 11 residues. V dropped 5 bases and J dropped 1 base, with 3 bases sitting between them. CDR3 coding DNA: TGTGCCAGCAGCCTTTCCTACGAGCAGTACTTC. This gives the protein CASSLSYEQYF. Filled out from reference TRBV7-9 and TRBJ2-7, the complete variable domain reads DTGVSQNPRHKITKRGQNVTFRCDPISEHNRLYWYRQTLGQGPEFLTYFQNEAQLEKSRLLSDRFSAERPKGSFSTLEIQRTEQGDSAMYLCASSLSYEQYFGPGTRLTVT.

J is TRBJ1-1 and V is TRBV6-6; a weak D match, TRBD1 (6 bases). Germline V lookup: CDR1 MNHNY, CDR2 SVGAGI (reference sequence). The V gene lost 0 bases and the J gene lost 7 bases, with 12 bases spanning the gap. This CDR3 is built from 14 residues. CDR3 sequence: CASSYSVGAGEAFF. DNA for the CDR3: TGTGCCAGCAGTTACTCGGTGGGGGCAGGTGAAGCTTTCTTT.